The clone carrying this TCR beta chain was observed a single time. Its antigen is not known. Produced via immunoSEQ multiplex PCR; TCRdb's table is partial and in-frame only. The sample shows around 700,000 clones, 55% to 85% of them seen only once. These data come from a study of shared clonotypes between healthy human individuals. Points from the study as a whole: The study found lower generation probabilities in non-shared clonotypes than in those shared by all four donors. Sequencing depth was expected to affect clonotype sharing among donors. When naive CD4 clonotypes were compared across four donors, approximately 5% were shared.

Sequenced: memory CD4+ T cells sorted from blood. The subset: CD45RA-negative fraction. The receptor was isolated from a woman aged 30 to 39 in good health.

The chain's CDR3 is CASSLSSGNHYEQYF. CDR3 bases: TGTGCCAGCAGCTTATCTAGCGGGAATCACTACGAGCAGTACTTC. The V and J genes are TRBV11-2 and TRBJ2-7; TRBD2 aligns across 9 bases. Germline CDR1 reads SGHAT; CDR2 reads FQNNGV. Losses at the gene ends were 2 bases for V and 3 bases for J; bases not matched to a gene: 5. The CDR3 covers 15 residues.